A selection of T cell receptor beta chains follows, all from one sample in a study of T-cell memory formation after mild COVID-19. TCRdb recomputed calls from the 5' RACE reads with MiXCR, one row per CDR3 protein. The table lists approximately 260,000 distinct CDR3 sequences, around 17% of them singletons. The source material was PBMCs or a T cell subset sorted from them (not recorded which). The receptors come from a man younger than 35 who had mild COVID-19 (a few samples of this study predate the infection). Cell type and time point are not known. Each CDR3 is given with its conserved first and last residue. D genes are given only for firm matches. Clone sizes are given selectively: once, few, many, or a class where the clone is expanded.

V: TRBV7-2; size: .; D: TRBD1; J: TRBJ1-1; DNA: TGTGCCAGCAGCTTAGTCTCCGGACAGGGCGGCACTGAAGCTTTCTTT; CDR3: CASSLVSGQGGTEAFF
V: TRBV7-6; size: .; D: TRBD2; J: TRBJ2-2; DNA: TGTGCCAGCAGCACACCTCGGTCGCGGGGGGGCGGCGGGGAGCTGTTTTTT; CDR3: CASSTPRSRGGGGELFF
V: TRBV3-1; size: few; D: TRBD1; J: TRBJ1-3; DNA: TGTGCCAGCAGCCGACACGATGGACAGGGCTTCATATATTTT; CDR3: CASSRHDGQGFIYF
V: TRBV6-5; size: .; D: .; J: TRBJ1-1; DNA: TGTGCCAGCAGTTACCGACAGCTGATCACTGAAGCTTTCTTT; CDR3: CASSYRQLITEAFF
V: TRBV6-5; size: .; D: .; J: TRBJ2-3; DNA: TGTGCCAGCAGTTACTTTGGGCAGAGCACAGATACGCAGTATTTT; CDR3: CASSYFGQSTDTQYF
V: TRBV5-1; size: many; D: .; J: TRBJ1-1; DNA: TGCGCCAGCAGCTTGATAGGGCTCGGGGCCATGAACACTGAAGCTTTCTTT; CDR3: CASSLIGLGAMNTEAFF
V: TRBV9; size: few; D: TRBD1; J: TRBJ2-1; DNA: TGTGCCAGCAGCGTATCCGGGACAGGGGAAATATACAATGAGCAGTTCTTC; CDR3: CASSVSGTGEIYNEQFF
V: TRBV15; size: many; D: .; J: TRBJ1-5; DNA: TGTGCCACCAGCAGAGAATGGGCCGTTCCGTTCAATCAGCCCCAGCATTTT; CDR3: CATSREWAVPFNQPQHF
V: TRBV10-2; size: .; D: .; J: TRBJ2-7; DNA: TGCGCCAGCAGCAAAAGGGACTTCTACGAGCAGTACTTC; CDR3: CASSKRDFYEQYF
V: TRBV6-5; size: few; D: .; J: TRBJ2-3; DNA: TGTGCCAGCAGTTACCGACCGGGCTCAGATACGCAGTATTTT; CDR3: CASSYRPGSDTQYF
V: TRBV4-1; size: few; D: .; J: TRBJ1-5; DNA: TGCGCCAGCAGCCAAGCCCCGGGAGGTCGGAGTCAGCCCCAGCATTTT; CDR3: CASSQAPGGRSQPQHF
V: TRBV5-1; size: .; D: .; J: TRBJ2-1; DNA: TGCGCCAGCAGCTTGGGGACGGTTAATGAGCAGTTCTTC; CDR3: CASSLGTVNEQFF
V: TRBV7-6; size: few; D: .; J: TRBJ1-1; DNA: TGTGCCAGCAGCTTAGCCGCGGTTAACACTGAAGCTTTCTTT; CDR3: CASSLAAVNTEAFF
V: TRBV7-2; size: few; D: TRBD2; J: TRBJ2-3; DNA: TGTGCCAGCAGCCCCGACCGGACTAGTATAGATACGCAGTATTTT; CDR3: CASSPDRTSIDTQYF
V: TRBV7-2; size: .; D: .; J: TRBJ1-6; DNA: TGTGCCAGCAGCCCTAGGGTACATTTAGTGTCCCCCTCCTATAATTCACCCCTCCACTTT; CDR3: CASSPRVHLVSPSYNSPLHF
V: TRBV12-5; size: few; D: TRBD1; J: TRBJ2-7; DNA: TGTGCTAGTGGTGATACACAGGGGAGAGAGCAGTACTTC; CDR3: CASGDTQGREQYF
V: TRBV7-6; size: .; D: TRBD1; J: TRBJ1-1; DNA: TGTGCCAGCAGCTTCGGGGACAGGGGTTTTCGGGACACTGAAGCTATCTTT; CDR3: CASSFGDRGFRDTEAIF
V: TRBV11-1; size: few; D: TRBD1; J: TRBJ1-1; DNA: TGTGCCAGCAGCACGGGGACAGGGCGCACTGAAGCTTTCTTT; CDR3: CASSTGTGRTEAFF
V: TRBV5-4; size: few; D: .; J: TRBJ2-5; DNA: TGTGCCAGCAGCTTGGCGTGGGGTGATCAAGAGACCCAGTACTTC; CDR3: CASSLAWGDQETQYF
V: TRBV5-1; size: .; D: .; J: TRBJ2-5; DNA: TGCGCCAGCAGCTCTGGGGGACCTCGAGAGACCCAGTACTTC; CDR3: CASSSGGPRETQYF
V: TRBV20-1; size: many; D: .; J: TRBJ2-1; DNA: TGCAGTGCTAGGTCGGGGTCAATTGTGCAGTTCTTC; CDR3: CSARSGSIVQFF
V: TRBV4-1; size: .; D: TRBD1; J: TRBJ2-1; DNA: TGCGCCAGCAGCCAGGCCGGGACAGATAATGAGCAGTTCTTC; CDR3: CASSQAGTDNEQFF
V: TRBV10-2; size: few; D: TRBD1; J: TRBJ1-1; DNA: TGCGCCAGCGGAGAGACAGGGTTCAACACTGAAGCTTTCTTT; CDR3: CASGETGFNTEAFF
V: TRBV19; size: .; D: .; J: TRBJ2-1; DNA: TGTGCCAGTAGTATAGTCCAGGTTTCCTACAATGAGCAGTTCTTC; CDR3: CASSIVQVSYNEQFF
V: TRBV12-3/TRBV12-4; size: .; D: TRBD1; J: TRBJ2-5; DNA: TGTGCCAGCAGCTCTTACAGGGGAGAGACCCAGTACTTC; CDR3: CASSSYRGETQYF
V: TRBV7-2; size: few; D: .; J: TRBJ2-3; DNA: TGTGCCAGCAGCTTCCGACAGACCCTCACAGATACGCAGTATTTT; CDR3: CASSFRQTLTDTQYF
V: TRBV7-2; size: .; D: .; J: TRBJ2-3; DNA: TGTGCCAGCAGCCCTAACGTCATTACTAGAGCTAGCACAGATACGCAGTATTTT; CDR3: CASSPNVITRASTDTQYF
V: TRBV29-1; size: .; D: TRBD2; J: TRBJ2-3; DNA: TGCAGCGTTGGTCTAGCGGGTTTAGATACGCAGTATTTT; CDR3: CSVGLAGLDTQYF
V: TRBV5-1; size: few; D: .; J: TRBJ1-4; DNA: TGCGCCAGCAGCTTGCCCGCAGGTGAAAAACTGTTTTTT; CDR3: CASSLPAGEKLFF
V: TRBV24-1; size: few; D: TRBD1; J: TRBJ1-4; DNA: TGTGCCACCACCCCGGGACAGAGTAATGAAAAACTGTTTTTT; CDR3: CATTPGQSNEKLFF
V: TRBV9; size: few; D: .; J: TRBJ1-1; DNA: TGTGCCAGCAGCGTAGACCCCGGCAGGGCGGGCACTGAAGCTTTCTTT; CDR3: CASSVDPGRAGTEAFF
V: TRBV5-1; size: .; D: TRBD2; J: TRBJ2-7; DNA: TGCGCCAGCAGCTTGGGTGCGGGGGGCGCATACTACGAGCAGTACTTC; CDR3: CASSLGAGGAYYEQYF
V: TRBV29-1; size: few; D: TRBD1; J: TRBJ2-7; DNA: TGCAGCGTTGAGGAGGGACAGGGTTCCTACGAGCAGTACTTC; CDR3: CSVEEGQGSYEQYF
V: TRBV6-5; size: many; D: .; J: TRBJ1-6; DNA: TGTGCCAGCAGGTGGGGGTATAATTCACCCCTCCACTTT; CDR3: CASRWGYNSPLHF
V: TRBV9; size: .; D: TRBD1; J: TRBJ2-5; DNA: TGTGCCAGCAGCGTAGGACCAGGGGGCCCCGGGGAGACCCAGTACTTC; CDR3: CASSVGPGGPGETQYF
V: TRBV7-2; size: .; D: TRBD2; J: TRBJ2-7; DNA: TGTGCCAGCAGCTTAAGCCTAGCGGGGAGCGAGCAGTACTTC; CDR3: CASSLSLAGSEQYF
V: TRBV6-2/TRBV6-3; size: few; D: .; J: TRBJ1-5; DNA: TGTGCCAGCAGCTTTCTTAGCAATCAGCCCCAGCATTTT; CDR3: CASSFLSNQPQHF
V: TRBV10-3; size: .; D: .; J: TRBJ1-2; DNA: TGTGCCATCGGGGCGGGGAACTATTATGGCTACACCTTC; CDR3: CAIGAGNYYGYTF
V: TRBV14; size: .; D: .; J: TRBJ1-2; DNA: TGTGCCAGCAGCCAAGATCTAGGGACCGGCTACACCTTC; CDR3: CASSQDLGTGYTF
V: TRBV4-3; size: .; D: .; J: TRBJ1-6; DNA: TGCGCCAGCAGCCAAGATGTGGAGCGGGGATCACCCCTCCACTTT; CDR3: CASSQDVERGSPLHF
V: TRBV6-5; size: .; D: .; J: TRBJ1-4; DNA: TGTGCCAGCCGCGGGGGCGCGGGGGAAAAACTGTTTTTT; CDR3: CASRGGAGEKLFF
V: TRBV4-3; size: .; D: TRBD2; J: TRBJ2-4; DNA: TGCGCCAGCAGCCAAGATCTTTGGGGGGGGAGCGTCAAAAACATTCAGTACTTC; CDR3: CASSQDLWGGSVKNIQYF
V: TRBV20-1; size: .; D: .; J: TRBJ1-1; DNA: TGCAGTGCTAGTAGTCGGTTGAACACTGAAGCTTTCTTT; CDR3: CSASSRLNTEAFF
V: TRBV5-1; size: many; D: TRBD2; J: TRBJ2-1; DNA: TGCGCCAGCAGCCCCTCCAGCGGGGTCTACAATGAGCAGTTCTTC; CDR3: CASSPSSGVYNEQFF
V: TRBV6-2/TRBV6-3; size: many; D: .; J: TRBJ2-3; DNA: TGTGCCAGCAGTTACTCCGTCGCTAGCACAGATACGCAGTATTTT; CDR3: CASSYSVASTDTQYF
V: TRBV28; size: .; D: TRBD2; J: TRBJ2-3; DNA: TGTGCCAGCAGTCTCCGGACTAGCGGGGGAAGGAATACGCAGTATTTT; CDR3: CASSLRTSGGRNTQYF
V: TRBV25-1; size: few; D: TRBD1; J: TRBJ2-3; DNA: TGTGCCAGCAGTGCAGGGGGTACCGTCGCAGATACGCAGTATTTT; CDR3: CASSAGGTVADTQYF